The present T cell receptor (beta chain) was sequenced within a study of blood T cell repertoires in COVID-19 (dated by TCRdb to 2020 to 2021). Looking at the study overall: Samples covering the acute and convalescent phases of COVID-19 were provided by collaborators in the United States, Italy and Spain. The prospective study material was composed of cDNA or gDNA derived from T cells, B-cell-depleted T cells, or PBMCs. The dataset comprised deeply sampled blood TCRbeta repertoires from subjects exposed to, actively infected with, or recovered from COVID-19. A freely available public database, intended as a resource for researchers studying the immune response to SARS-CoV-2, is where the repertoires were released. Samples were obtained from the ongoing ImmuneRACE study (first 160 participants) and from about 1,300 subjects provided by 6 global collaborators. A de-identified subject ID, COVID-19 status, age in years and sex were almost always included in the sample metadata. Where available, HLA class I and class II types were obtained from metadata supplied by the sample provider rather than from assay-based typing.

Ends trimmed: V by 2 bases, J by 6 bases; bases unmatched to a gene: 11. CDR1 and CDR2, per the germline V gene (reference sequence), are LGHDT and YNNKEL. From the cysteine up to the phenylalanine, the CDR3 has a length of 16 residues. The kept DNA is CDR3 alone, 48 bases in frame from the first base. The full study reports these points: The quantity of clinical and demographic metadata differed by source and by participant and was supplied without curation.

Concerning this clone: It has no known antigen specificity. Base qualities were left out, and no much larger clone turns up one base away.

Participants in the prospective study were enrolled through a virtual design, were aged roughly 18 to 90 years, and lived in 20 to 30 United States geographic areas. In the prospective study, participants were assigned to cohorts based on the clinical history participants reported in a screening survey and a study questionnaire. Exposed participants had been in contact with someone with a PCR-confirmed or clinician-diagnosed COVID-19 case within 2 weeks of study entry. In the prospective study, whole blood, serum and a nasopharyngeal or oropharyngeal swab were collected from each participant by mobile phlebotomists. Over a roughly 2-month period, participants in the prospective study had the option of providing additional blood draws and questionnaires. Blood samples from the prospective study were shipped frozen or at room temperature prior to DNA extraction. The immunoSEQ Assay, a bias-controlled multiplex PCR, was used to amplify TCRbeta CDR3 regions from genomic DNA. Concerning the study's data processing: Nucleated cell counts per sample were estimated from amplification of reference gene primers within the assay. To quantify the absolute abundance of each unique TCRbeta CDR3 rearrangement, sequence reads were collapsed and filtered. For each sample, productive Simpson clonality was calculated by taking the square root of Simpson's diversity index across productive rearrangements. TCRdb obtained this table from immuneACCESS and retained in-frame rearrangements with V and J assigned. These tables miss some clones; where compared with another copy, unresolved V genes account for less than half of the shortfall, and the remainder is unexplained. The V and J calls and clone size come from that table; D and trimming were worked out from the DNA. The sample profile shows roughly 230,000 clones; 70% to 90% of them were found once. The ten biggest clones cover about 7% of the sample.

The sample taken for sequencing was PBMCs or T cells enriched from blood (not recorded which). This TCR came from a woman in her fifties or sixties who had been exposed to COVID-19. Recombination linked TRBV3-1 (or the pseudogene TRBV3-2) to TRBJ2-7, with 9 bases aligning to TRBD2. The nucleotide sequence reads TGTGCCAGCAGCCAAAAAAGGGCGGGGGGGCCCGCCGAGCAGTACTTC. Translated, it gives CASSQKRAGGPAEQYF.